These 10 T cell receptor beta chains share one sample of origin, sequenced in a study of blood T cell repertoires in COVID-19 (dated by TCRdb to 2019 to 2021). Library prep was done by the immunoSEQ multiplex PCR assay. The table was pulled from immuneACCESS by TCRdb, which kept in-frame rearrangements only. Such tables lose some clones; where checked, under half of the loss comes from unresolved V genes, and the rest has no known cause. This sample lists some 39,000 clones; approximately 85% were detected once. The top ten hold about 4.6% of the sample. Sample: peripheral blood. The receptors originated from a man aged 55-75 years with acute or convalescent COVID-19.

The chain recombines TRBV7-3 with TRBJ2-1, with 13 nucleotides matching TRBD2. Germline trimming cut 3 bases from V and 7 bases from J; bases unmatched to any gene: 9. There are 17 residues in the CDR3. Germline loops: CDR1 SGHTA, CDR2 FQGTGA. CDR3 protein: CASSFLLAGGPGNEQFF. CDR3 sequence (DNA): TGTGCCAGCAGCTTTTTACTAGCGGGAGGGCCGGGGAATGAGCAGTTCTTC. Supplemented by reference TRBV7-3 and TRBJ2-1, the full variable domain reads GAGVSQTPSNKVTEKGKYVELRCDPISGHTALYWYRQSLGQGPEFLIYFQGTGAADDSGLPNDRFFAVRPEGSVSTLKIQRTERGDSAVYLCASSFLLAGGPGNEQFFGPGTRLTVL.

Written as DNA, the CDR3 is TGTGCCTGGAGTAGGCCGGGACACCCTGGAAACACCATATATTTT. It codes for CAWSRPGHPGNTIYF. The genes are TRBV30 and TRBJ1-3, with TRBD1 as a possible D gene (6 bases). The CDR3 spans 15 residues. The V and J ends lost 2 bases and 2 bases respectively, with 13 bases between them. From germline, CDR1 is GTSNPN and CDR2 SVGIG (reference sequence).

The V gene is TRBV5-4, the J gene TRBJ2-7, with 8 bases fitting TRBD1. V was pared by 4 bases and J by 2 bases, with 5 bases of the junction left unmatched. From germline, CDR1 is SGHNT and CDR2 YYREEE (reference sequence). This CDR3 comprises 14 residues. This chain's CDR3 is CASSRQGAAYEQYF. The CDR3 DNA follows: TGTGCCAGCAGCCGTCAGGGGGCCGCCTACGAGCAGTACTTC. The whole variable domain, filled in from reference TRBV5-4 and TRBJ2-7, reads ETGVTQSPTHLIKTRGQQVTLRCSSQSGHNTVSWYQQALGQGPQFIFQYYREEENGRGNFPPRFSGLQFPNYSSELNVNALELDDSALYLCASSRQGAAYEQYFGPGTRLTVT.

The sample holds a few counts of this clone. V is TRBV29-1 and J is TRBJ1-1; TRBD1 might be the D (5 bases). CDR1 and CDR2 from the germline V gene are SQVTM and ANQGSEA. The ends were cut back, 6 bases at V and 6 bases at J, with 14 bases in the middle. This CDR3 is built from 12 residues. As DNA, the CDR3 is TGCAGCGTGGGGGGGATGGGGCCTGAAGCTTTCTTT. Translation: CSVGGMGPEAFF.

The CDR3 is CASRPDLSTGELFF. The CDR3 DNA reads TGTGCCAGCAGACCGGACTTGAGCACCGGGGAGCTGTTTTTT. The V gene is TRBV6-5, the J gene TRBJ2-2, with D possibly TRBD2 on 5 matching bases. This CDR3 spans 14 amino acids. Germline V lookup: CDR1 MNHEY, CDR2 SVGAGI. V shed 6 bases and J shed 4 bases, with 12 bases lying between them.

The genes are TRBV7-6 and TRBJ1-1; no firm D call. The germline V gene encodes CDR1 SGHVS and CDR2 FNYEAQ. The CDR3 loop spans 14 amino acids. Trimming pared 4 bases from V and 0 bases from J, leaving 9 bases between. CDR3 sequence reads: CASSSPSLNTEAFF. The CDR3 DNA is TGTGCCAGCAGCTCCCCCAGTCTGAACACTGAAGCTTTCTTT.

The DNA for the CDR3 is TGTGCCAGCTCACCCACTTCGAGCTCCTACAATGAGCAGTTCTTC. Protein sequence: CASSPTSSSYNEQFF. This chain joins TRBV18 and TRBJ2-1; D gene unclear. The CDR3 runs to 15 residues. V lost 3 bases, J lost 0 bases, and 9 bases lay in between. Germline CDR1 KGHSH, CDR2 LQKENI.

CDR3 DNA sequence: TGTGCCAGCAGTCCCGGCGGGAGTGGCAACGAGCAGTACTTC. This codes for CASSPGGSGNEQYF. The gene calls are TRBV28 and TRBJ2-7; 7 nucleotides align to TRBD2. Trimming removed 5 bases from V and 5 bases from J; junction bases left unmatched: 9. There are 14 residues in the CDR3. Germline values: CDR1 MDHEN, CDR2 SYDVKM.

J is TRBJ1-1 and V is TRBV3-1 (or the pseudogene TRBV3-2), with 7 bases that match TRBD1. With V trimmed by 3 bases and J by 1 base, 11 bases remained unmatched. CDR3 length: 17 residues. CDR1 is LGHDT, CDR2 YNNKEL, per germline (reference sequence). The CDR3 DNA follows: TGTGCCAGCAGCCAGGCCAGGGGGGTTATCGGGAACACTGAAGCTTTCTTT. It yields the protein CASSQARGVIGNTEAFF.

The genes are TRBV30 and TRBJ2-2; TRBD2 agrees at 9 bases. V was clipped by 1 base and J by 7 bases; unmatched bases: 7. The CDR3 covers 15 residues. From germline, CDR1 is GTSNPN and CDR2 SVGIG (reference sequence). CDR3 residues: CAWSGVAGVGGELFF. CDR3 coding DNA: TGTGCCTGGAGTGGAGTAGCGGGAGTTGGCGGGGAGCTGTTTTTT.